This entry features one T cell receptor (beta chain) sequence. Amplification of TCR beta CDR3 from genomic DNA used two-round multiplex PCR. Primers (each specific to one TRBV or TRBJ gene) were used in first-round PCR. TCRdb re-called the multiplex PCR reads with MiXCR, one entry per CDR3 protein. The sample lists approximately 23,000 distinct CDR3 sequences; around 37% were seen once. The data were obtained in a study of prognosis after radiotherapy for stage I lung cancer. At the level of the study: Patients with non-small cell lung cancer were all judged medically inoperable. Eleven to twelve patients had adenocarcinoma tumors, while squamous cell carcinoma tumors were found in several.

The sequence was obtained from a donor older than 45 with non-small cell lung cancer. The source material was PBMCs, sampled before or after stereotactic body radiation therapy (not recorded which).

The CDR3 is CASSSLTLGTGELFF. CDR3 in DNA: TGCGCCAGCAGCTCCCTAACCCTGGGCACCGGGGAGCTGTTTTTT. This chain links TRBV5-1 with TRBJ2-2; unclear D gene. CDR1 and CDR2 from the germline V gene are SGHRS and YFSETQ. This CDR3 has 15 residues. Trimming stripped 3 bases from V and 4 bases from J, with 13 bases between.